Listed below are T cell receptor beta chains from one sample, sequenced in a study of blood T cell repertoires in COVID-19. Only in-frame clones appear in the TCRdb table, and some are missing; sequencing was by immunoSEQ multiplex PCR. The top ten clones hold 5% to 6% of a sample with tens of thousands of clones, around 90% of them seen once. The sample consisted of peripheral blood. The receptors originated from a man aged 45-65 years with acute or convalescent COVID-19. CDR3s include the opening cysteine and the closing phenylalanine or tryptophan. The order of the fields is J gene, clone size, D gene, V gene, CDR3 protein, CDR3 DNA. D genes are given only for firm matches. Size tells how often a clone was seen (once, few, many) or the class of an expanded clone, and some rows leave it out.

TRBJ1-1,NA,TRBD1,TRBV7-2,CASSLGGGRTEAFF,TGTGCCAGCAGCTTAGGAGGGGGCCGGACTGAAGCTTTCTTT
TRBJ2-3,once,NA,TRBV5-1,CASSSVGGSTDTQYF,TGCGCCAGCAGCTCCGTCGGCGGGAGCACAGATACGCAGTATTTT
TRBJ2-7,NA,NA,TRBV6-5,CASSLRDWTDYEQYF,TGTGCCAGCAGCCTCCGGGACTGGACGGACTACGAGCAGTACTTC
TRBJ2-1,NA,TRBD2,TRBV10-3,CAISESVLAGGRNEQFF,TGTGCCATCAGTGAGTCAGTTCTAGCGGGAGGGCGGAATGAGCAGTTCTTC
TRBJ1-1,NA,TRBD1,TRBV27,CASSLGRPQGARGDTEAFF,TGTGCCAGCAGTCTGGGCCGACCTCAGGGGGCCCGTGGAGACACTGAAGCTTTCTTT
TRBJ2-1,NA,TRBD1,TRBV18,CASSPGDRAYNEQFF,TGTGCCAGCTCACCGGGTGACAGGGCTTACAATGAGCAGTTCTTC
TRBJ2-7,NA,TRBD2,TRBV18,CASSPREGGNEQYF,TGTGCCAGCTCACCACGGGAGGGAGGTAACGAGCAGTACTTC
TRBJ2-3,NA,NA,TRBV19,CASSPGFRTDTQYF,TGTGCCAGTAGCCCCGGTTTTCGCACAGATACGCAGTATTTT
TRBJ1-5,NA,TRBD1,TRBV7-2,CASGIGQVSNQPQHF,TGTGCCAGCGGAATCGGACAGGTTAGCAATCAGCCCCAGCATTTT
TRBJ1-2,NA,NA,TRBV10-3,CAISQQGDYGYTF,TGTGCCATCAGTCAGCAGGGTGACTATGGCTACACCTTC
TRBJ2-1,NA,NA,TRBV7-2,CASSLSSSYNEQFF,TGTGCCAGCAGCTTATCTAGCTCCTACAATGAGCAGTTCTTC
TRBJ2-1,NA,NA,TRBV29-1,CSVEAGTYNEQFF,TGCAGCGTTGAAGCGGGAACCTACAATGAGCAGTTCTTC
TRBJ1-3,NA,NA,TRBV3-1/TRBV3-2,CASSSLDSRSGNTIYF,TGTGCCAGCAGCAGCCTGGACAGCCGCTCTGGAAACACCATATATTTT
TRBJ1-1,once,NA,TRBV5-4,CASSSTGYNTEAFF,TGTGCCAGCAGCTCTACAGGATACAACACTGAAGCTTTCTTT
TRBJ2-5,NA,NA,TRBV10-3,CAISELDASDGIKETQYF,TGTGCCATCAGTGAGTTGGACGCTAGTGACGGGATAAAAGAGACCCAGTACTTC
TRBJ2-4,NA,TRBD2,TRBV2,CASSGRAGGLDIQYF,TGTGCCAGCAGTGGTCGGGCGGGAGGGTTAGACATTCAGTACTTC
TRBJ2-5,NA,TRBD2,TRBV5-6,CASSSGLAGVGETQYF,TGTGCCAGCAGCTCCGGACTAGCGGGAGTTGGGGAGACCCAGTACTTC
TRBJ2-3,NA,TRBD2,TRBV27,CASSLLSGVTDTQYF,TGTGCCAGCAGTTTGCTTAGCGGGGTCACAGATACGCAGTATTTT
TRBJ1-2,NA,TRBD1,TRBV18,CASSPDRGYGYTF,TGTGCCAGCTCACCCGACAGGGGCTATGGCTACACCTTC
TRBJ1-1,NA,NA,TRBV30,CAWSVPIRSTEAFF,TGTGCCTGGAGTGTACCGATTCGGTCCACTGAAGCTTTCTTT
TRBJ2-5,NA,TRBD2,TRBV6-1,CASSEGLAVQQETQYF,TGTGCCAGCAGTGAGGGACTAGCTGTTCAACAAGAGACCCAGTACTTC
TRBJ1-1,NA,TRBD1,TRBV5-4,CASSPSRGTGGLFTEAFF,TGTGCCAGCAGCCCCTCACGAGGGACAGGGGGCTTGTTCACTGAAGCTTTCTTT
TRBJ2-7,NA,TRBD1,TRBV19,CASSTRDSLHEQYF,TGTGCCAGTAGTACCCGGGACAGCCTCCACGAGCAGTACTTC
TRBJ2-2,NA,NA,TRBV5-1,CASSLVANTGELFF,TGCGCCAGCAGCTTGGTAGCCAACACCGGGGAGCTGTTTTTT
TRBJ2-7,NA,TRBD1,TRBV4-1,CASSQQPLQGFGEQYF,TGCGCCAGCAGCCAACAACCATTACAGGGGTTTGGCGAGCAGTACTTC
TRBJ2-3,NA,TRBD2,TRBV4-1,CASSQGTSGTTDTQYF,TGCGCCAGCAGCCAAGGGACTAGCGGAACCACAGATACGCAGTATTTT
TRBJ1-1,NA,NA,TRBV25-1,CASSSKNTEAFF,TGTGCCAGCAGTTCCAAGAACACTGAAGCTTTCTTT
TRBJ2-1,few,NA,TRBV6-6,CASSYPYNEQFF,TGTGCCAGCAGTTACCCTTACAATGAGCAGTTCTTC
TRBJ2-1,NA,TRBD2,TRBV7-8,CASSPGPGLAFYNEQFF,TGTGCCAGCAGCCCGGGACCGGGACTAGCTTTCTACAATGAGCAGTTCTTC
TRBJ1-2,NA,TRBD1,TRBV3-1/TRBV3-2,CASSRGQGGSYGYTF,TGTGCCAGCAGCCGTGGACAGGGAGGAAGCTATGGCTACACCTTC
TRBJ2-7,NA,NA,TRBV10-3,CAIGPRPYEQYF,TGTGCCATCGGGCCACGACCCTACGAGCAGTACTTC
TRBJ2-1,NA,TRBD2,TRBV10-2,CASSESGGSAYNEQFF,TGCGCCAGCAGTGAATCGGGCGGGAGTGCCTACAATGAGCAGTTCTTC
TRBJ2-7,NA,TRBD1,TRBV4-2,CASSRDRPDEQYF,TGTGCCAGCAGTCGGGACAGACCGGACGAGCAGTACTTC
TRBJ2-3,NA,TRBD1,TRBV6-2/TRBV6-3,CASSYDGQGNTDTQYF,TGTGCCAGCAGTTACGACGGACAGGGAAACACAGATACGCAGTATTTT
TRBJ1-1,NA,TRBD1,TRBV2,CASRIRRTGMNTEAFF,TGTGCCAGCAGGATTCGCCGGACAGGGATGAACACTGAAGCTTTCTTT
TRBJ2-1,NA,TRBD2,TRBV5-1,CASSLDSSGSLEQFF,TGCGCCAGCAGCTTGGATTCTAGCGGGAGCTTGGAGCAGTTCTTC
TRBJ2-7,once,NA,TRBV19,CASSIPGRYEQYF,TGTGCCAGTAGTATCCCAGGCCGCTACGAGCAGTACTTC
TRBJ1-2,NA,TRBD1,TRBV7-9,CASSTTGDYGYTF,TGTGCCAGCAGTACGACAGGGGACTATGGCTACACCTTC
TRBJ2-1,NA,NA,TRBV5-6,CASSPSVSSYNEQFF,TGTGCCAGCAGCCCCAGCGTGAGCTCCTACAATGAGCAGTTCTTC
TRBJ1-5,few,TRBD1,TRBV19,CASTVGQGDNQPQHF,TGTGCCAGTACCGTGGGACAGGGAGACAATCAGCCCCAGCATTTT
TRBJ2-2,NA,NA,TRBV18,CASSPREVSTGELFF,TGTGCCAGCTCACCACGGGAGGTGAGCACCGGGGAGCTGTTTTTT
TRBJ2-1,few,NA,TRBV7-9,CASSSDGYDGVQFF,TGTGCCAGCAGCTCGGATGGCTACGACGGGGTGCAGTTCTTC
TRBJ1-6,few,TRBD1,TRBV2,CASTGELYGQGISPLHF,TGTGCCAGCACTGGAGAGCTATACGGACAGGGGATATCACCCCTCCACTTT
TRBJ1-4,NA,NA,TRBV7-9,CASSSNRVETNEKLFF,TGTGCCAGCAGCTCAAACAGGGTTGAAACTAATGAAAAACTGTTTTTT
TRBJ2-2,NA,NA,TRBV6-5,CASSRRTGGELFF,TGTGCCAGCAGTCGACGGACTGGCGGGGAGCTGTTTTTT
TRBJ2-2,NA,TRBD1,TRBV19,CASRKVTGGPGELFF,TGTGCCAGTAGAAAGGTCACAGGGGGCCCCGGGGAGCTGTTTTTT
TRBJ2-1,NA,NA,TRBV11-2,CASSHSRAYNEQFF,TGTGCCAGCAGCCACTCTCGGGCCTACAATGAGCAGTTCTTC
TRBJ1-2,NA,TRBD1,TRBV7-9,CASSLTTGLNGYTF,TGTGCCAGCAGCCTTACGACAGGGTTGAATGGCTACACCTTC
TRBJ1-5,NA,NA,TRBV9,CASSVAGVDQPQHF,TGTGCCAGCAGCGTAGCCGGGGTGGATCAGCCCCAGCATTTT